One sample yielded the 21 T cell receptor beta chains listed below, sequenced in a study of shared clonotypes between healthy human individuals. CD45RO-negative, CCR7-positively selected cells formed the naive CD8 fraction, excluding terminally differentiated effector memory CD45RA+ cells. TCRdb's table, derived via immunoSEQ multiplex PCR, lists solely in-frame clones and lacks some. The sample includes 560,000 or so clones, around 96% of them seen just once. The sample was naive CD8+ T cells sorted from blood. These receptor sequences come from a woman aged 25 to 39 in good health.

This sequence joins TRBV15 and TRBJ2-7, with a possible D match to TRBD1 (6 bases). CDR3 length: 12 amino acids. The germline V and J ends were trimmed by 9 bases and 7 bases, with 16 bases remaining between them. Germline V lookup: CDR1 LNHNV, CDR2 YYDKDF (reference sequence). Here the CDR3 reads CATADRSFEQYF. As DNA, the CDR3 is TGTGCCACAGCGGACAGAAGTTTTGAGCAGTACTTC. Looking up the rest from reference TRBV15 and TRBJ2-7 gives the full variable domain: DAMVIQNPRYQVTQFGKPVTLSCSQTLNHNVMYWYQQKSSQAPKLLFHYYDKDFNNEADTPDNFQSRRPNTSFCFLDIRSPGLGDTAMYLCATADRSFEQYFGPGTRLTVT.

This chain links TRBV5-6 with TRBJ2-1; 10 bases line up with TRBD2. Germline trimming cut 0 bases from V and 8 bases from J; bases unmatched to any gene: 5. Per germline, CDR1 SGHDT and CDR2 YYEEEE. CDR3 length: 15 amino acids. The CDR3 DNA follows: TGTGCCAGCAGCTTGGCAACTAGCGGGATATATGAGCAGTTCTTC. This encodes CASSLATSGIYEQFF.

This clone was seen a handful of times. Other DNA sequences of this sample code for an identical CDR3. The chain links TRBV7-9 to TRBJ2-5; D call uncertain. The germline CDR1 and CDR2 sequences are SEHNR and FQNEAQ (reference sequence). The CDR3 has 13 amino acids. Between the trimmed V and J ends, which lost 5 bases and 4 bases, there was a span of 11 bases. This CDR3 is CASSLSSGETQYF. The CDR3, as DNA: TGTGCCAGCAGCCTATCATCAGGAGAGACCCAGTACTTC.

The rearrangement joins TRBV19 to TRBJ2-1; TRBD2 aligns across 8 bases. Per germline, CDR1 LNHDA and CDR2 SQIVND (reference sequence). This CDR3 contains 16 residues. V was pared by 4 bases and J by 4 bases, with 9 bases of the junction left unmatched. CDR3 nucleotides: TGTGCCAGTAGTACCAAGAGCGGGAGTAGGTACAATGAGCAGTTCTTC. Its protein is CASSTKSGSRYNEQFF.

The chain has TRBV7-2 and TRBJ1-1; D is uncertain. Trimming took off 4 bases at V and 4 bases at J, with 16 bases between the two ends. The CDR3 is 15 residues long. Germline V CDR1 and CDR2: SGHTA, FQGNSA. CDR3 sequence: CASSSSSGEGTEAFF. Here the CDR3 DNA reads TGTGCCAGCAGCTCGTCGTCCGGGGAGGGCACTGAAGCTTTCTTT.

This CDR3 reads CASSDRQGVGKNIQYF. CDR3 coding DNA: TGTGCCAGCAGTGACCGTCAGGGAGTAGGCAAAAACATTCAGTACTTC. The chain carries TRBV2 and TRBJ2-4; TRBD1 or TRBD2 may be the D gene (5 bases each). The CDR3 totals 16 residues. Trimming stripped 3 bases from V and 3 bases from J, with 15 bases between. Per germline, CDR1 SNHLY and CDR2 FYNNEI. Filled out from reference TRBV2 and TRBJ2-4, the complete variable domain reads EPEVTQTPSHQVTQMGQEVILRCVPISNHLYFYWYRQILGQKVEFLVSFYNNEISEKSEIFDDQFSVERPDGSNFTLKIRSTKLEDSAMYFCASSDRQGVGKNIQYFGAGTRLSVL.

CDR3 loop: CASSPGQLIYEQYF. The CDR3 DNA follows: TGTGCCAGTAGTCCGGGACAGCTTATATACGAGCAGTACTTC. This sequence joins TRBV19 and TRBJ2-7; TRBD1 aligns across 7 bases. Germline V gives CDR1 LNHDA, CDR2 SQIVND (reference sequence). The CDR3 sequence is 14 residues long. V lost 5 bases, J lost 4 bases, and 8 bases stayed unmatched.

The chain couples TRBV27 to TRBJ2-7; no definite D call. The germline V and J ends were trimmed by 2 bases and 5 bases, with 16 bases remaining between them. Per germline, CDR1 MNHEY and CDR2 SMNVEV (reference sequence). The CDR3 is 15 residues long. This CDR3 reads CASSLMASHLDEQYF. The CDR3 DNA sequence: TGTGCCAGCAGTTTAATGGCCTCCCACTTGGACGAGCAGTACTTC.

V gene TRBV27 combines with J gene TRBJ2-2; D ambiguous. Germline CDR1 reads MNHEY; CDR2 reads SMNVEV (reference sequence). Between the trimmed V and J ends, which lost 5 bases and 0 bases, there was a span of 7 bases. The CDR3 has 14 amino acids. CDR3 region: CASSRQANTGELFF. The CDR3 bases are TGTGCCAGCAGTAGGCAGGCGAACACCGGGGAGCTGTTTTTT.

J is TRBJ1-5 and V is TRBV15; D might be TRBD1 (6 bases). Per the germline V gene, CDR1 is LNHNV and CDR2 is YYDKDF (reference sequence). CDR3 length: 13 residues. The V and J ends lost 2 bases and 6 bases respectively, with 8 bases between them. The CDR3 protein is CATSRTGIQPQHF. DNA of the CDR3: TGTGCCACCAGCAGAACAGGGATTCAGCCCCAGCATTTT.

The CDR3 loop reads CASSDGTSMQYF. DNA for the CDR3: TGTGCCAGCAGTGACGGGACTAGCATGCAGTATTTT. The J gene is TRBJ2-3, the V gene TRBV6-4, with TRBD2 matching 9 bases. Germline V lookup: CDR1 MRHNA, CDR2 SNTAGT. V shed 2 bases, J shed 11 bases, and the junction held 2 bases outside the gene matches. The length of the CDR3 is 12 residues.

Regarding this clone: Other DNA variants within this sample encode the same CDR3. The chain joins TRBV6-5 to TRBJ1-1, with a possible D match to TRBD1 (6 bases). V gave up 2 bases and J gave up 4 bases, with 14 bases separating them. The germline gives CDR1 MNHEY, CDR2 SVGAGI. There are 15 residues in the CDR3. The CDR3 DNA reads TGTGCCAGCAGTTACAGTACGGGGGGCAGCACTGAAGCTTTCTTT. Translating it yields CASSYSTGGSTEAFF.

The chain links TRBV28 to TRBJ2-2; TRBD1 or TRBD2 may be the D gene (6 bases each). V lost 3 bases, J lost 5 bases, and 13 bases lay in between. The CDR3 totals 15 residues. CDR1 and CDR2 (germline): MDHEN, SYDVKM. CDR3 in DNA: TGTGCCAGCAGTTTGAATGAGGGGGGAACCGGGGAGCTGTTTTTT. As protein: CASSLNEGGTGELFF.

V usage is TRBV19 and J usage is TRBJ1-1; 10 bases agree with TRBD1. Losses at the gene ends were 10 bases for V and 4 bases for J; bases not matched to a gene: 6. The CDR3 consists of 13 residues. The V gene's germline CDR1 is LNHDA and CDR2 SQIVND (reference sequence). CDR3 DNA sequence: TGTGCCACAGGGACAGGGGTCGCCACTGAAGCTTTCTTT. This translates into CATGTGVATEAFF. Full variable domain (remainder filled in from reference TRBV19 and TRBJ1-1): DGGITQSPKYLFRKEGQNVTLSCEQNLNHDAMYWYRQDPGQGLRLIYYSQIVNDFQKGDIAEGYSVSREKKESFPLTVTSAQKNPTAFYLCATGTGVATEAFFGQGTRLTVV.

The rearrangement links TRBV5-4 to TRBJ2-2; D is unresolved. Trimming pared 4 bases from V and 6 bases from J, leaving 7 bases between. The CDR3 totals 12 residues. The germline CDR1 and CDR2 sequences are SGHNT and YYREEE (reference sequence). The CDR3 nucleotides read TGTGCCAGCAGCGTAGACCCCGGGGAGCTGTTTTTT. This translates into CASSVDPGELFF.

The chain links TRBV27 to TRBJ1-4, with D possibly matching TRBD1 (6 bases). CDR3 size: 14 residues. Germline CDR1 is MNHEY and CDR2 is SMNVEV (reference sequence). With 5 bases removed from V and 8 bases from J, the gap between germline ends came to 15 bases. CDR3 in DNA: TGTGCCAGCAGTAATTTTGCGGGACACGAAAAACTGTTTTTT. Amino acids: CASSNFAGHEKLFF.

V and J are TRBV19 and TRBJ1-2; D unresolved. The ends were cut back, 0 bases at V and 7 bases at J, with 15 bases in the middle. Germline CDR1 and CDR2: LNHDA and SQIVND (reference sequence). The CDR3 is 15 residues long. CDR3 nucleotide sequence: TGTGCCAGTAGTATAGATCTTGAGGTCGTCGGTGGCTACACCTTC. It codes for CASSIDLEVVGGYTF.

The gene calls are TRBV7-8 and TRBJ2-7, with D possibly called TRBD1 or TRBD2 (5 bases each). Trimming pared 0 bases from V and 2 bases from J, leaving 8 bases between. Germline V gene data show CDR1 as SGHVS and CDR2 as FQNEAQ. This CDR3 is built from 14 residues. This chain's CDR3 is CASSLAGPAYEQYF. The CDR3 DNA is TGTGCCAGCAGCTTAGCGGGACCGGCCTACGAGCAGTACTTC.

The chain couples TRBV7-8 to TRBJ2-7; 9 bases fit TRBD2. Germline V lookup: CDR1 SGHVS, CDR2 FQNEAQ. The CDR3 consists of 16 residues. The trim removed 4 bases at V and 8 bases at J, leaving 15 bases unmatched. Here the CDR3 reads CASSSDPMRLAEKQYF. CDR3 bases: TGTGCCAGCAGCTCCGACCCGATGAGACTAGCGGAAAAGCAGTACTTC.

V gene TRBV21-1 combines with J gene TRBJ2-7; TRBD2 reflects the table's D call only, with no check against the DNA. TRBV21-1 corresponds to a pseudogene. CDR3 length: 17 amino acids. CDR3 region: CASSQNRLAGRTYEQYF. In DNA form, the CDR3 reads TGTGCCAGCAGCCAAAACAGGTTAGCGGGAAGGACCTACGAGCAGTACTTC.

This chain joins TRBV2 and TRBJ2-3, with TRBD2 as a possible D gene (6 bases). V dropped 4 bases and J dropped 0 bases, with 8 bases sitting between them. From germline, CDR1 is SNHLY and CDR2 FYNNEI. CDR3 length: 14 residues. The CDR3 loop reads CASSVGGSTDTQYF. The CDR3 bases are TGTGCCAGCAGTGTGGGGGGAAGCACAGATACGCAGTATTTT.